This is a list of T cell receptor beta chains from one sample in a study of patients and donors after allogeneic stem cell transplantation. TCRdb passed the RT-PCR reads through MiXCR, listing each CDR3 protein once. This sample has approximately 220,000 distinct CDR3 sequences, with around two fifths found just once. Specimen: blood, either unsorted or a sorted T cell fraction (not recorded which). The receptors originated from a human donor who was either an allogeneic HSCT recipient or a stem cell or donor lymphocyte infusion donor (not recorded which). It is not recorded whose cells these are; they may come from a transplant donor. Both conserved end residues are part of each CDR3. A D gene is named only where the DNA matches it firmly. Clone size is not always given. Where it is, it says once, few, many or a class for expanded clones.

V,size,J,D,DNA,CDR3
TRBV6-5,.,TRBJ1-2,TRBD1,TGTGCCAGCAGTTACTCCGGACAGGGGGCGGGAGGCTACACCTTC,CASSYSGQGAGGYTF
TRBV12-3/TRBV12-4,.,TRBJ1-1,.,TGTGCCAGCAGCCCTCCTCAGAGTGAAGCTTTCTTT,CASSPPQSEAFF
TRBV9,.,TRBJ1-4,.,TGTGCCAGCAATTCGGACCGGAATGAAAAACTGTTTTTT,CASNSDRNEKLFF
TRBV18,.,TRBJ1-1,.,TGTGCCAGCTCACCTTCCAGAGGGGACGCTGAAGCTTTCTTT,CASSPSRGDAEAFF
TRBV4-1,.,TRBJ1-2,.,TGCGCCAGCAGCCAAGATATGGGGTGGATAGGTGGCTACACCTTC,CASSQDMGWIGGYTF
TRBV19,few,TRBJ1-5,.,TGTGCCAGTAATCCGACAGAAAATCAGCCCCAGCATTTT,CASNPTENQPQHF
TRBV2,few,TRBJ2-5,.,TGTGCCAGCAGTGAAACGGGCCCGGGGACCCAGTACTTC,CASSETGPGTQYF
TRBV6-2/TRBV6-3,.,TRBJ1-5,.,TGTGCCAGCAGTTACGTGGGAGGAGGTGGCCAGCCCCAGCATTTT,CASSYVGGGGQPQHF
TRBV4-3,.,TRBJ1-4,.,TGCGCCAGCAGCCAAGAAGGATATAATGAAAAACTGTTTTTT,CASSQEGYNEKLFF
TRBV12-3/TRBV12-4,few,TRBJ1-4,.,TGTGCCAGCAGATCAACTAATGAAAAACTGTTTTTT,CASRSTNEKLFF
TRBV20-1,.,TRBJ2-3,.,TGCAGTGCTAGCCCGACGGAGGGGGCTCGCACAGATACGCAGTATTTT,CSASPTEGARTDTQYF
TRBV5-1,.,TRBJ2-1,.,TGCGCCAGCAGCTTAAGCCGGAACGGGAATGAGCAGTTCTTC,CASSLSRNGNEQFF
TRBV3-1,few,TRBJ1-1,.,TGTGCCAGCAGCCAGGAAACCCTGAACACTGAAGCTTTCTTT,CASSQETLNTEAFF
TRBV23-1,.,TRBJ2-5,.,TGCGCCAGCAGTCAGGGGGGCGGCCCCCAAGAGACCCAGTACTTC,CASSQGGGPQETQYF
TRBV12-3/TRBV12-4,few,TRBJ1-5,.,TGTGCCAGCAGTTTTCAGGGATACAATCAGCCCCAGCATTTT,CASSFQGYNQPQHF
TRBV27,.,TRBJ1-2,.,TGTGCCAGCAGTTTCTCACCCCAGCAGGGGAACTATGGCTACACCTTC,CASSFSPQQGNYGYTF
TRBV29-1,.,TRBJ1-1,TRBD1,TGCAGCGGGGGACAGGTCATGAACACTGAAGCTTTCTTT,CSGGQVMNTEAFF
TRBV12-3/TRBV12-4,.,TRBJ1-2,.,TGTGCCAGCAGTTTAAGGTCGGGCTACACCTTC,CASSLRSGYTF
TRBV5-1,.,TRBJ2-7,.,TGCGCCAGCAGCTTGGAAACTGGAAGGGCGCAGTACTTC,CASSLETGRAQYF
TRBV28,few,TRBJ2-7,TRBD1,TGTGCCAGCAGTAATACAGGGGGCATGTACGAGCAGTACTTC,CASSNTGGMYEQYF
TRBV9,.,TRBJ2-3,.,TGTGCCAGCAGCTCGCGGACTACGAGTGGCACAGATACGCAGTATTTT,CASSSRTTSGTDTQYF
TRBV15,few,TRBJ2-7,TRBD1,TGTGCCACCAGCAGGGAACAGGGGGCTTCCTACGAGCAGTACTTC,CATSREQGASYEQYF
TRBV3-1,.,TRBJ1-5,.,TGTGCCATACCCGAACCTCGGAGGGGACAGCCCCAGCATTTT,CAIPEPRRGQPQHF
TRBV6-5,.,TRBJ2-1,TRBD1,TGTGCCAGCAGTTACTTCCAAGGGACAGGCCAATACCAGTTCTTC,CASSYFQGTGQYQFF
TRBV9,few,TRBJ2-2,.,TGTGCCAGCAGCGTAGGTAGTAGGAACACCGGGGAGCTGTTTTTT,CASSVGSRNTGELFF
TRBV10-2,.,TRBJ2-3,.,TGCGCCAGCAGTGAGCCAGGGGAGGCAGATACGCAGTATTTT,CASSEPGEADTQYF
TRBV28,few,TRBJ1-5,.,TGTGCCAGCAGTTTCGCCATAGGGGTAAGGAATCAGCCCCAGCATTTT,CASSFAIGVRNQPQHF
TRBV5-1,.,TRBJ1-1,.,TGCGCCAGCAGCTGGGGGGCCTCCACTGAAGCTTTCTTT,CASSWGASTEAFF
TRBV9,.,TRBJ1-3,.,TGTGCCAGCAGCGCCCTTACAGACTTCCCCACCGGAAACACCATATATTTT,CASSALTDFPTGNTIYF
TRBV29-1,.,TRBJ1-4,.,TGCAGCGAACTCCCGGGACCCTACGGGAATGAAAAACTGTTTTTT,CSELPGPYGNEKLFF
TRBV6-4,.,TRBJ2-4,TRBD2,TGTGCCAGCAGTGACTCTGGGACTAGCGGGGGCTTC,CASSDSGTSGGF
TRBV12-3/TRBV12-4,few,TRBJ1-2,.,TGTGCCACCCGTCCCCCCCATGGGGATGTGAGCTACACCTTC,CATRPPHGDVSYTF
TRBV2,.,TRBJ2-1,TRBD2,TGTGCCAGCAGGTCGGGACTAGACACCAACAATGAGCAGTTCTTC,CASRSGLDTNNEQFF
TRBV5-1,few,TRBJ2-5,.,TGCGCCAGCAGCTTGGCAGGGGCCCAAGGAGAGACCCAGTACTTC,CASSLAGAQGETQYF
TRBV3-1,.,TRBJ1-1,.,TGTGCCAGCGCCTTGGGGACTGAAGCTTTCTTT,CASALGTEAFF
TRBV5-1,.,TRBJ2-3,TRBD2,TGCGCCAGCAGCTCAAGCGGGGGATTCACAGATACGCAGTATTTT,CASSSSGGFTDTQYF
TRBV5-1,.,TRBJ1-1,TRBD1,TGCGCCAGCAGCTACAACAGGGGTTCACCGGGCATGAACACTGAAGCTTTCTTT,CASSYNRGSPGMNTEAFF
TRBV18,.,TRBJ1-2,.,TGTGCCAGCTCACCAGGGACTACACCTAACTATGGCTACACCTTC,CASSPGTTPNYGYTF
TRBV5-5,.,TRBJ2-3,TRBD2,TGTGCCAGCAGCTTGCTTCAGGGAGGGACAGATACGCAGTATTTT,CASSLLQGGTDTQYF
TRBV29-1,.,TRBJ2-1,.,TGCAGCGACCAGGGGGGGGAGAATGAGCAGTTCTTC,CSDQGGENEQFF
TRBV20-1,few,TRBJ1-5,TRBD1,TGCAGTGCTAGACCAGGTTGGGGACAGGGGAATCAGCCCCAGCATTTT,CSARPGWGQGNQPQHF
TRBV7-9,few,TRBJ1-5,.,TGTGCCAGCAGCTTAACAGGGCTTGACAATCAGCCCCAGCATTTT,CASSLTGLDNQPQHF